This TCR beta chain came from a study of PD-L1 blockade in urothelial cancer. Study-level background: Analysis of the blood was performed 3 weeks (second dose) and 6 weeks after treatment start. Typically, measured as a median, blood samples had 130,000 to 150,000 T cells.

Generated by immunoSEQ multiplex PCR, the TCRdb table keeps only in-frame clones and is missing some. The sample contains 95,000 to 100,000 clones, about nine tenths of which appear only once. The CDR3 contains 16 residues. The germline gives CDR1 SGHAT, CDR2 FQNNGV. J was trimmed by 6 bases and V by 3 bases; bases with no gene match: 13. Study-level results: Below-median pretreatment blood TCR clonality was a predictor of better survival.

On this clone: Its antigen is unidentified.

Described time point: pretreatment peripheral blood. The number of samples from each patient was between 1 and 8, taken pretreatment and on-treatment. This specimen was PBMCs, taken around atezolizumab (anti-PD-L1) treatment. V gene TRBV11-2 combines with J gene TRBJ2-7; 8 bases are a match to TRBD2. This receptor was taken from a man aged 55 to 70 with urothelial cancer. This CDR3 is CASSFGGAGGLGEQYF. CDR3 nucleotide sequence: TGTGCCAGCAGCTTTGGGGGGGCGGGGGGCCTCGGCGAGCAGTACTTC.